These T cell receptor beta chains were read from a single sample in a study of CD8+ T cells in alopecia areata. The assay was immunoSEQ multiplex PCR, and TCRdb's table has in-frame clones only and misses some. The data show 100,000 to 120,000 clones, approximately 55% seen once. The input for sequencing was CD4+ T cells sorted from blood, taken at week 24, from a patient treated with tofacitinib. The receptor set was obtained from a human donor with alopecia areata. Both conserved end residues are part of each CDR3. A D gene is named only where the DNA matches it firmly. The size of a clone is reported for some rows only, either as once, few or many, or as a class for expanded clones.

v_call: TRBV9
clone_size: NA
d_call: NA
j_call: TRBJ2-3
cdr3_nt: TGTGCCAGCAGCGTAGACCAAGGGCTCACAGATACGCAGTATTTT
cdr3_aa: CASSVDQGLTDTQYF

v_call: TRBV5-1
clone_size: NA
d_call: NA
j_call: TRBJ2-6
cdr3_nt: TGCGCCAGCAGTTCGTTCTCGGGCGCGAGAACCTCTGGGGCCAACGTCCTGACTTTC
cdr3_aa: CASSSFSGARTSGANVLTF

v_call: TRBV4-3
clone_size: NA
d_call: TRBD2
j_call: TRBJ2-5
cdr3_nt: TGCGCCAGCAGCCAAGAGATAGCGGGGGGCCAAGAGACCCAGTACTTC
cdr3_aa: CASSQEIAGGQETQYF

v_call: TRBV4-3
clone_size: NA
d_call: TRBD2
j_call: TRBJ2-1
cdr3_nt: TGCGCCAGCAGCCAAAGCGGGGGCGACTACAATGAGCAGTTCTTC
cdr3_aa: CASSQSGGDYNEQFF

v_call: TRBV7-3
clone_size: NA
d_call: NA
j_call: TRBJ1-2
cdr3_nt: TGTGCCAGCAGCTTATTATCGGTGGATGGCTACACCTTC
cdr3_aa: CASSLLSVDGYTF

v_call: TRBV29-1
clone_size: NA
d_call: NA
j_call: TRBJ1-6
cdr3_nt: TGCAGCGTTTCTTTCCGGACGAATTCACCCCTCCACTTT
cdr3_aa: CSVSFRTNSPLHF

v_call: TRBV30
clone_size: NA
d_call: NA
j_call: TRBJ1-2
cdr3_nt: TGTGCCTGGAGTGTTGGAAGGGGCCACACCTTC
cdr3_aa: CAWSVGRGHTF

v_call: TRBV15
clone_size: NA
d_call: NA
j_call: TRBJ2-5
cdr3_nt: TGTGCCACCAGCAGAGACAGAGCACAAGAGACCCAGTACTTC
cdr3_aa: CATSRDRAQETQYF

v_call: TRBV2
clone_size: NA
d_call: NA
j_call: TRBJ1-6
cdr3_nt: TGTGCCAGCTCCACCGGGCTATCACCCCTCCACTTT
cdr3_aa: CASSTGLSPLHF

v_call: TRBV4-1
clone_size: few
d_call: TRBD2
j_call: TRBJ2-6
cdr3_nt: TGCGCCAGCAGCCAAGACCCCAGCGGGGCCGTTTCTTGGGCCAACGTCCTGACTTTC
cdr3_aa: CASSQDPSGAVSWANVLTF

v_call: TRBV7-9
clone_size: NA
d_call: NA
j_call: TRBJ1-3
cdr3_nt: TGTGCCAGCAGCTTAGCGAGGGGCCCTCACTCTGGAAACACCATATATTTT
cdr3_aa: CASSLARGPHSGNTIYF

v_call: TRBV30
clone_size: NA
d_call: TRBD2
j_call: TRBJ2-7
cdr3_nt: TGTGCCGGAGCGGGGGGGAGATACGAGCAGTACTTC
cdr3_aa: CAGAGGRYEQYF

v_call: TRBV25-1
clone_size: NA
d_call: NA
j_call: TRBJ1-1
cdr3_nt: TGTGCCAGCAGTGACCCTACAGGGGAAGCTTTCTTT
cdr3_aa: CASSDPTGEAFF

v_call: TRBV4-2
clone_size: few
d_call: TRBD1
j_call: TRBJ2-6
cdr3_nt: TGTGCCAGCAGCCAAGATGGGGACAGGGCTGGGGCCAACGTCCTGACTTTC
cdr3_aa: CASSQDGDRAGANVLTF

v_call: TRBV7-9
clone_size: NA
d_call: NA
j_call: TRBJ1-2
cdr3_nt: TGTGCCAGCAGCTTTCCAGAAGGCTATGGCTACACCTTC
cdr3_aa: CASSFPEGYGYTF

v_call: TRBV6-5
clone_size: NA
d_call: NA
j_call: TRBJ2-5
cdr3_nt: TGTGCCAGCAGTTGGGGGGGGGCCCAAGAGACCCAGTACTTC
cdr3_aa: CASSWGGAQETQYF

v_call: TRBV7-2
clone_size: NA
d_call: NA
j_call: TRBJ2-1
cdr3_nt: TGTGCCAGCAGCTTTACCCCGGGTCCCAATGAGCAGTTCTTC
cdr3_aa: CASSFTPGPNEQFF

v_call: TRBV5-4
clone_size: NA
d_call: TRBD1
j_call: TRBJ2-7
cdr3_nt: TGTGCCAGCAGCTTCTACCGGGGACAGGGTTACGAGCAGTACTTC
cdr3_aa: CASSFYRGQGYEQYF

v_call: TRBV2
clone_size: NA
d_call: TRBD1
j_call: TRBJ2-3
cdr3_nt: TGTGCCAGCACCGTACCGGGACAGGGGGCGCGTGGGGGCACAGATACGCAGTATTTT
cdr3_aa: CASTVPGQGARGGTDTQYF

v_call: TRBV10-3
clone_size: few
d_call: NA
j_call: TRBJ1-3
cdr3_nt: TGTGCCATCAGTGAGACAGCTGGAAACACCATATATTTT
cdr3_aa: CAISETAGNTIYF

v_call: TRBV7-2
clone_size: few
d_call: NA
j_call: TRBJ2-5
cdr3_nt: TGTGCCAGCACCCATCGGCTCGGGGAGACCCAGTACTTC
cdr3_aa: CASTHRLGETQYF

v_call: TRBV10-3
clone_size: few
d_call: TRBD1
j_call: TRBJ1-1
cdr3_nt: TGTGCCATCAGCCCACAGGGGGCTAGGGCTTTCTTT
cdr3_aa: CAISPQGARAFF

v_call: TRBV29-1
clone_size: once
d_call: NA
j_call: TRBJ1-4
cdr3_nt: TGCAGCGCTTTCCGGGGATCCGGGGGGAAACTGTTTTTT
cdr3_aa: CSAFRGSGGKLFF

v_call: TRBV29-1
clone_size: NA
d_call: NA
j_call: TRBJ2-5
cdr3_nt: TGCAGCGTTGGAGGTGGCGGGTCCACGGAGACCCAGTACTTC
cdr3_aa: CSVGGGGSTETQYF

v_call: TRBV19
clone_size: NA
d_call: NA
j_call: TRBJ1-1
cdr3_nt: TGTGCCAGTAGGGATGTTCGGGGGGCCAACACTGAAGCTTTCTTT
cdr3_aa: CASRDVRGANTEAFF

v_call: TRBV29-1
clone_size: few
d_call: TRBD1
j_call: TRBJ2-2
cdr3_nt: TGCAGCGCTTGGACAGGCAACACCGGGGAGCTGTTTTTT
cdr3_aa: CSAWTGNTGELFF

v_call: TRBV18
clone_size: NA
d_call: NA
j_call: TRBJ1-6
cdr3_nt: TGTGCCAGCTCACCAGGGGCAGAAAATTCACCCCTCCACTTT
cdr3_aa: CASSPGAENSPLHF

v_call: TRBV9
clone_size: NA
d_call: NA
j_call: TRBJ2-3
cdr3_nt: TGTGCCAGCAGCCCCTATTCGGGGTTGTCAGATACGCAGTATTTT
cdr3_aa: CASSPYSGLSDTQYF

v_call: TRBV6-6
clone_size: NA
d_call: TRBD2
j_call: TRBJ2-7
cdr3_nt: TGTGCCAGCACCGAGGAGGGCGGGGGGGCCCTCTACGAGCAGTACTTC
cdr3_aa: CASTEEGGGALYEQYF

v_call: TRBV18
clone_size: NA
d_call: NA
j_call: TRBJ1-6
cdr3_nt: TGTGCCAGCTCACGACAGGCTTATAATTCACCCCTCCACTTT
cdr3_aa: CASSRQAYNSPLHF

v_call: TRBV4-2
clone_size: NA
d_call: NA
j_call: TRBJ2-3
cdr3_nt: TGTGCCAGCAGCCAAGATGAAACCGGGGCAGATACGCAGTATTTT
cdr3_aa: CASSQDETGADTQYF

v_call: TRBV6-6
clone_size: NA
d_call: NA
j_call: TRBJ1-1
cdr3_nt: TGTGCCAGGAGGGGACGGGGCACTGAAGCTTTCTTT
cdr3_aa: CARRGRGTEAFF

v_call: TRBV29-1
clone_size: NA
d_call: TRBD1
j_call: TRBJ2-2
cdr3_nt: TGCAGCGTGGACAGGGGGCCCAGCGGGGAGCTGTTTTTT
cdr3_aa: CSVDRGPSGELFF

v_call: TRBV5-6
clone_size: NA
d_call: NA
j_call: TRBJ1-1
cdr3_nt: TGTGCCAGCAGCATAGGACGATCTGAAGCTTTCTTT
cdr3_aa: CASSIGRSEAFF

v_call: TRBV14
clone_size: few
d_call: NA
j_call: TRBJ1-2
cdr3_nt: TGTGCCAGCAGCCAAGTTCCGTTGCGGGCCAGGGCGACCTATGGCTACACCTTC
cdr3_aa: CASSQVPLRARATYGYTF

v_call: TRBV29-1
clone_size: few
d_call: NA
j_call: TRBJ2-2
cdr3_nt: TGCAGCGTTAGGACATACACCGGGGAGCTGTTTTTT
cdr3_aa: CSVRTYTGELFF

v_call: TRBV30
clone_size: NA
d_call: NA
j_call: TRBJ1-2
cdr3_nt: TGTGCCTGGATCTGTGGGGATAACTATGGCTACACCTTC
cdr3_aa: CAWICGDNYGYTF

v_call: TRBV7-7
clone_size: NA
d_call: TRBD1
j_call: TRBJ2-5
cdr3_nt: TGTGCTAGCAGCACCGACAGGGGAGAGACCCAGTACTTC
cdr3_aa: CASSTDRGETQYF

v_call: TRBV7-2
clone_size: few
d_call: TRBD2
j_call: TRBJ2-7
cdr3_nt: TGTGCCAGCAGCTTAGTTAGCGGGGAAGGCTACGAGCAGTACTTC
cdr3_aa: CASSLVSGEGYEQYF

v_call: TRBV2
clone_size: few
d_call: NA
j_call: TRBJ2-5
cdr3_nt: TGTGCCAGCAGTGCCGTATCCGCGGGGGAGACCCAGTACTTC
cdr3_aa: CASSAVSAGETQYF

v_call: TRBV4-3
clone_size: NA
d_call: TRBD1
j_call: TRBJ2-1
cdr3_nt: TGCGCCAGCAGCCAAGCAGGGGGAAATGAGCAGTTCTTC
cdr3_aa: CASSQAGGNEQFF

v_call: TRBV4-1
clone_size: NA
d_call: TRBD1
j_call: TRBJ1-1
cdr3_nt: TGCGCCAGCAGCCAAGATCAGGGGGCGAAGAACACTGAAGCTTTCTTT
cdr3_aa: CASSQDQGAKNTEAFF

v_call: TRBV29-1
clone_size: NA
d_call: NA
j_call: TRBJ1-2
cdr3_nt: TGCAGCGTCCGAGGGACATACAACTATGGCTACACCTTC
cdr3_aa: CSVRGTYNYGYTF

v_call: TRBV6-6
clone_size: few
d_call: NA
j_call: TRBJ2-5
cdr3_nt: TGTGCCAGCAGTTATTCGGCAGGGGCGCAAAAAGAGACCCAGTACTTC
cdr3_aa: CASSYSAGAQKETQYF

v_call: TRBV4-3
clone_size: NA
d_call: NA
j_call: TRBJ2-5
cdr3_nt: TGCGCCAGCAGCCATGATTACGGGACCCAGTACTTC
cdr3_aa: CASSHDYGTQYF

v_call: TRBV23-1
clone_size: NA
d_call: NA
j_call: TRBJ1-6
cdr3_nt: TGCGCCAGCAGTCAAGCCTCAAGGGATAATTCACCCCTCCACTTT
cdr3_aa: CASSQASRDNSPLHF

v_call: TRBV30
clone_size: NA
d_call: TRBD1
j_call: TRBJ2-1
cdr3_nt: TGTGCCTGGGACAGGGACGCGGTCAATGAGCAGTTCTTC
cdr3_aa: CAWDRDAVNEQFF

v_call: TRBV7-9
clone_size: few
d_call: NA
j_call: TRBJ2-7
cdr3_nt: TGTGCCAGCAGTAAATTATCGGGGTACGAGCAGTACTTC
cdr3_aa: CASSKLSGYEQYF

v_call: TRBV7-3
clone_size: NA
d_call: NA
j_call: TRBJ2-6
cdr3_nt: TGTGCCAGCAGCTCCAGCGGGGCCAACGTCCTGACTTTC
cdr3_aa: CASSSSGANVLTF

v_call: TRBV27
clone_size: NA
d_call: NA
j_call: TRBJ2-3
cdr3_nt: TGTGCCAGCAGTTTTCTCGGGGTCTCGGATACGCAGTATTTT
cdr3_aa: CASSFLGVSDTQYF